These 4 T cell receptor beta chains share one sample of origin, sequenced in a study of cytomegalovirus exposure and HLA in healthy donors. PCR primers comprised 60 Vbeta and 13 Jbeta primers. Measured with immunoSEQ multiplex PCR; TCRdb has only the in-frame clones, and not every one. The table has some 120,000 clones, roughly three quarters seen once. The sample taken for sequencing was PBMCs. Receptor source: a young man in good health and CMV-seropositive.

The chain joins TRBV5-6 to TRBJ2-2; TRBD1 agrees at 7 bases. The CDR3 is 14 residues long. Per the germline V gene, CDR1 is SGHDT and CDR2 is YYEEEE. V trimming: 4 bases; J trimming: 1 base; junction bases outside the gene matches: 1. Here the CDR3 reads CASSRDRNTGELFF. The CDR3 coding sequence is TGTGCCAGCAGCCGGGACAGGAACACCGGGGAGCTGTTTTTT.

The chain recombines TRBV4-3 with TRBJ1-5, with 7 nucleotides matching TRBD1. V shed 4 bases and J 6 bases; nucleotides not matched to a gene: 9. Germline values: CDR1 LGHNA, CDR2 YSLEER. The CDR3 is 15 residues long. CDR3 sequence reads: CASSLIRQGGQPQHF. Here the CDR3 DNA reads TGCGCCAGCAGCCTTATCCGACAGGGTGGTCAGCCCCAGCATTTT.

V gene TRBV4-2 combines with J gene TRBJ2-7; possibly TRBD1 for D (6 bases). The CDR3 totals 16 residues. Germline V gives CDR1 LGHNA, CDR2 YNFKEQ. V lost 5 bases and J 0 bases, leaving 17 bases between the germline ends. CDR3 sequence: CASSGSGTPISYEQYF. The CDR3 nucleotides are TGTGCCAGCAGCGGCTCCGGGACACCCATCTCCTACGAGCAGTACTTC.

The gene calls are TRBV7-2 and TRBJ2-5; D gene unclear. With the DNA end fitting TRBJ2-7 better, the J assignment may be wrong. Germline assignment: CDR1 SGHTA and CDR2 FQGNSA. The CDR3 has 15 residues. The CDR3 sequence: CASSPRNRESYEQYF. The CDR3, as DNA: TGTGCCAGCAGCCCCAGGAATCGAGAATCCTACGAGCAGTACTTC.